The TCR beta chain under discussion was sequenced for a study of cytomegalovirus exposure and HLA in healthy donors. For the study at large: The same platform as the approximately 730 first-cohort repertoires was used for the 100 to 150 validation repertoires, a later analysis reported. Overall study findings and caveats: Some public TCRs appeared in many individuals, while most sequences were rare.

Comments on this clone: Its target is unknown.

Only in-frame clones appear in the TCRdb table, and some are missing; sequencing was by immunoSEQ multiplex PCR. The sample has about 84,000 clones, approximately 91% seen once. This clonotype was obtained from a man aged 30-40 years in good health and CMV-seronegative. The specimen sequenced was PBMCs.

This chain's CDR3 is CASSEDPAGATDTQYF. The CDR3 DNA reads TGTGCCAGCAGTGAAGACCCAGCGGGGGCCACAGATACGCAGTATTTT. V gene TRBV6-1 combines with J gene TRBJ2-3; TRBD2 matches at 8 bases. Germline V gives CDR1 MNHNS, CDR2 SASEGT. This CDR3 has 16 amino acids. The junction had 5 bases not matched to a gene; V was cut back by 1 base and J by 2 bases.